Below are 3 T cell receptor beta chains sequenced from a single sample in a study of blood T cell repertoires in COVID-19. The table came from immunoSEQ multiplex PCR; TCRdb's copy has only in-frame clones and leaves some out. The sample records about 220,000 clones, less than 85% being singletons. Sequenced sample: peripheral blood. The receptors shown here come from a woman in her 70s with acute or convalescent COVID-19.

Concerning this clone itself: Other DNA sequences in this sample translate to the same CDR3. The chain carries TRBV3-1 (or the pseudogene TRBV3-2) and TRBJ1-1; 10 bases fit TRBD1. The V gene's germline CDR1 is LGHDT and CDR2 YNNKEL (reference sequence). The V gene end was trimmed by 2 bases and the J gene end by 4 bases; junction bases not matched to a gene: 1. This CDR3 is 14 amino acids long. CDR3 coding DNA: TGTGCCAGCAGCCAAAGGACAGGGGGCACTGAAGCTTTCTTT. Protein product: CASSQRTGGTEAFF.

V gene TRBV4-1 combines with J gene TRBJ1-2; D possibly corresponds to TRBD1 (6 bases). Trimming removed 1 base at V and 4 bases at J, with 16 bases between. Germline V lookup: CDR1 MGHRA, CDR2 YSYEKL. The CDR3 extends over 16 amino acids. The CDR3 spells CASSQGGAGAGYGYTF. CDR3 nucleotide sequence: TGCGCCAGCAGCCAAGGTGGGGCGGGGGCCGGCTATGGCTACACCTTC.

This chain links TRBV7-2 with TRBJ2-3; TRBD2 is a possible D gene (6 bases). This CDR3 region has 13 residues. Germline assignment: CDR1 SGHTA and CDR2 FQGNSA. V lost 7 bases to trimming and J lost 5 bases, with 13 bases between them. The CDR3 bases are TGTGCCAGCAAGGAGGGACGGGAAGATACGCAGTATTTT. Protein sequence: CASKEGREDTQYF. Using reference TRBV7-2 and TRBJ2-3 for the parts outside the CDR3, the full variable domain is GAGVSQSPSNKVTEKGKDVELRCDPISGHTALYWYRQSLGQGLEFLIYFQGNSAPDKSGLPSDRFSAERTGGSVSTLTIQRTQQEDSAVYLCASKEGREDTQYFGPGTRLTVL.